This is a list of T cell receptor beta chains from one sample in a study of blood T cell repertoires in COVID-19. This table comes from immunoSEQ multiplex PCR, and its TCRdb copy is limited to in-frame clones, with some not included. The table shows approximately 170,000 clones, with almost 85% occurring only once. The sample consisted of peripheral blood. These receptor sequences come from a middle-aged man who had recovered from COVID-19. The CDR3 runs from the conserved cysteine through the conserved F or W. A D gene is named only where the DNA matches it firmly. For some rows the clone size is stated as once, few or many, or as a class when expanded; others skip it.

cdr3_aa cdr3_nt d_call clone_size j_call v_call
CASSPLTGKNQPQHF TGTGCCAGCAGCCCCCTAACAGGGAAAAATCAGCCCCAGCATTTT . . TRBJ1-5 TRBV27
CASSRTSSSYEQYF TGTGCCAGCAGTCGGACTAGCTCCTCCTACGAGCAGTACTTC TRBD2 . TRBJ2-7 TRBV28
CASSYGRNSYNSPLHF TGTGCCAGCAGCTACGGGAGGAACAGCTATAATTCACCCCTCCACTTT . . TRBJ1-6 TRBV5-6
CASSLVGVAGELFF TGTGCCAGCAGCTTGGTCGGGGTGGCCGGGGAGCTGTTTTTT . . TRBJ2-2 TRBV5-4
CASSPARAYGYTF TGTGCCAGCAGCCCAGCCAGGGCCTATGGCTACACCTTC . few TRBJ1-2 TRBV7-2
CASSSRIRTSGSYEQFF TGTGCCAGCAGTTCTCGTATAAGGACTAGCGGGAGTTATGAGCAGTTCTTC TRBD2 . TRBJ2-1 TRBV27
CAISQAGGSYEQYF TGTGCCATCAGCCAAGCGGGAGGGTCCTACGAGCAGTACTTC TRBD2 . TRBJ2-7 TRBV10-3
CASSLAVYNEQFF TGTGCCAGCAGCTTAGCCGTATACAATGAGCAGTTCTTC . . TRBJ2-1 TRBV11-3
CASSLVGGTEAFF TGTGCCAGCAGTTTGGTGGGGGGCACTGAAGCTTTCTTT . . TRBJ1-1 TRBV28
CASSRPGQGVDEQYF TGTGCCAGTAGTAGACCGGGACAGGGGGTCGACGAGCAGTACTTC TRBD1 . TRBJ2-7 TRBV19
CASSPKGQGGNQPQHF TGTGCCAGCAGCCCAAAGGGACAGGGCGGCAATCAGCCCCAGCATTTT TRBD1 . TRBJ1-5 TRBV7-8
CASSTRGNTEAFF TGTGCCAGTAGTACGAGAGGGAACACTGAAGCTTTCTTT . . TRBJ1-1 TRBV19
CASSLGQGNTEAFF TGCGCCAGCAGCCTCGGACAGGGCAACACTGAAGCTTTCTTT TRBD1 . TRBJ1-1 TRBV4-1
CASTFRGGGEQFF TGTGCCAGTACCTTCAGGGGCGGGGGTGAGCAGTTCTTC . . TRBJ2-1 TRBV19
CATSRDRVGGVNTQYF TGTGCCACCAGCAGAGATAGGGTAGGGGGCGTAAATACGCAGTATTTT TRBD1 . TRBJ2-3 TRBV15
CASSSTGAIGYTF TGCGCCAGCAGCTCGACAGGGGCAATTGGCTACACCTTC TRBD1 once TRBJ1-2 TRBV5-1
CASSAGPSYEQYF TGTGCCAGCAGCGCGGGACCATCCTACGAGCAGTACTTC . . TRBJ2-7 TRBV7-6
CASSLSGGPFYNEQFF TGTGCCAGCAGTCTTAGCGGGGGCCCGTTTTACAATGAGCAGTTCTTC TRBD2 . TRBJ2-1 TRBV27
CASSLGSRGYNTEAFF TGTGCCAGCAGCTTAGGATCCAGGGGGTATAACACTGAAGCTTTCTTT TRBD1 . TRBJ1-1 TRBV7-9
CASSSRQGRNIQYF TGTGCCAGTAGTAGTCGACAGGGCCGCAACATTCAGTACTTC TRBD1 . TRBJ2-4 TRBV19
CASSGLAGAQETQYF TGTGCCAGCAGCGGACTAGCGGGAGCACAAGAGACCCAGTACTTC TRBD2 . TRBJ2-5 TRBV2
CASSRWSIEAFF TGTGCCAGCAGCCGATGGAGCATTGAAGCTTTCTTT . few TRBJ1-1 TRBV13
CASSTGTTLMAQYF TGTGCCAGTAGTACTGGGACAACCCTAATGGCCCAGTACTTC . . TRBJ2-5 TRBV19
CASSPDEEYTGELFF TGTGCCAGCAGTCCCGACGAGGAATACACCGGGGAGCTGTTTTTT . . TRBJ2-2 TRBV6-5
CASSGQLNYGYTF TGTGCCAGCAGTGGACAGCTTAACTATGGCTACACCTTC . . TRBJ1-2 TRBV6-2/TRBV6-3
CASSPQSGGRTGELFF TGTGCCAGCAGCCCCCAAAGCGGGGGGCGGACCGGGGAGCTGTTTTTT TRBD2 . TRBJ2-2 TRBV9